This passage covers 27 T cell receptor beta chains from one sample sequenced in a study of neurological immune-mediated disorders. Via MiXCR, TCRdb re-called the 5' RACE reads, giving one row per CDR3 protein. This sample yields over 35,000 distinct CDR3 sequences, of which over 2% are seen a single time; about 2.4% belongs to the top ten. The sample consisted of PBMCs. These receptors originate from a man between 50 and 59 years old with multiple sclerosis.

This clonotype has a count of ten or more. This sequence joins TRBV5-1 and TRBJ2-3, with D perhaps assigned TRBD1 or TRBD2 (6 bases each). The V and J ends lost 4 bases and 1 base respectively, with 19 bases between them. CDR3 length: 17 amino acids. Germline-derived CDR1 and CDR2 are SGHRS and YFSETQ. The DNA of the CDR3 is TGCGCCAGCAGCCCCGGGATTCGGGGGCCAGGCACAGATACGCAGTATTTT. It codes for CASSPGIRGPGTDTQYF.

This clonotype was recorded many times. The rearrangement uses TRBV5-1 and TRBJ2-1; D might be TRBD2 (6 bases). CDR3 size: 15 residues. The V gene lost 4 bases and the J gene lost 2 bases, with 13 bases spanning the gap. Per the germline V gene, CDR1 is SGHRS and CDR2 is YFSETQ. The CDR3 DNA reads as TGCGCCAGCAGCCCCGGACTACAGACCTACAATGAGCAGTTCTTC. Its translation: CASSPGLQTYNEQFF.

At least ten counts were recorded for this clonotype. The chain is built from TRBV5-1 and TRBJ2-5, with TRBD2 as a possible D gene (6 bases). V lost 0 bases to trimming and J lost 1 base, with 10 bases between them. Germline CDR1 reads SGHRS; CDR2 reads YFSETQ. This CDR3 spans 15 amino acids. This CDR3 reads CASSLGRGIQETQYF. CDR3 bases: TGCGCCAGCAGCTTGGGGAGGGGAATCCAAGAGACCCAGTACTTC.

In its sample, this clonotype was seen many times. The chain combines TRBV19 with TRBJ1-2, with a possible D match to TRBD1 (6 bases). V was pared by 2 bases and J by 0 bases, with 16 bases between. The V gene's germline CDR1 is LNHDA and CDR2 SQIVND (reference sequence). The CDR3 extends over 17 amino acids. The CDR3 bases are TGTGCCAGTAGTATAAGCGGGACAAGGCAGACTAACTATGGCTACACCTTC. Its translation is CASSISGTRQTNYGYTF.

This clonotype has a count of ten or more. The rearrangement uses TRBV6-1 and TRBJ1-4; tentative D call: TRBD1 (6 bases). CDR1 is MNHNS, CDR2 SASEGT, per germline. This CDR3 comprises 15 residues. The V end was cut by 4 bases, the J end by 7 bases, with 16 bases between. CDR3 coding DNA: TGTGCCAGCAGTGCCCAAGGGGGTTCGAGTGAAAAACTGTTTTTT. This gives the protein CASSAQGGSSEKLFF.

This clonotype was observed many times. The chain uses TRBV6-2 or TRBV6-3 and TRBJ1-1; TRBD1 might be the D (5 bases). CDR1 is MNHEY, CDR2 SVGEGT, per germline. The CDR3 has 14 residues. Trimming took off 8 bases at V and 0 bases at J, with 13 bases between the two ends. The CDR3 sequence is CASGIRDLNTEAFF. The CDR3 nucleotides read TGTGCCAGCGGGATAAGGGACTTGAACACTGAAGCTTTCTTT.

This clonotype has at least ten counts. This CDR3 is CASSLGGEIAEAFF. In DNA, the CDR3 is TGTGCCAGCAGCTTAGGGGGGGAAATTGCTGAAGCTTTCTTT. J is TRBJ1-1 and V is TRBV7-2; possibly TRBD1 for D (5 bases). With 1 base removed from V and 6 bases from J, the gap between germline ends came to 12 bases. The CDR3 has 14 amino acids. Germline V gene data show CDR1 as SGHTA and CDR2 as FQGNSA.

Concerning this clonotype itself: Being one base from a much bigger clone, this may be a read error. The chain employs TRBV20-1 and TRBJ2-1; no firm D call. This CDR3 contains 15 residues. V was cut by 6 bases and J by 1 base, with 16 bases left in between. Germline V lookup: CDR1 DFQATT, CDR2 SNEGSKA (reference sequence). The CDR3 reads CSAQDWDRSYNEQFF. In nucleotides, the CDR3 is TGCAGTGCCCAAGACTGGGATAGATCCTACAATGAGCAGTTCTTC.

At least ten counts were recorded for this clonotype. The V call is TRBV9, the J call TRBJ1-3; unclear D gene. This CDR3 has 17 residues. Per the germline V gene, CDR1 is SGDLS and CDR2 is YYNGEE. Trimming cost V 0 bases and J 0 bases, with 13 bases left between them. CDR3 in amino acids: CASSVDFSRSSGNTIYF. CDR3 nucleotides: TGTGCCAGCAGCGTAGACTTTAGCAGGAGCTCTGGAAACACCATATATTTT.

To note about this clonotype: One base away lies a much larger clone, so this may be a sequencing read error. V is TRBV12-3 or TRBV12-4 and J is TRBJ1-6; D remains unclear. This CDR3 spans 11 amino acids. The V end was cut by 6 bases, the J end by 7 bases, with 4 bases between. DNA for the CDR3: TGTGCCAGCAGAGGGAATTCACCCCTCCACTTT. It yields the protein CASRGNSPLHF.

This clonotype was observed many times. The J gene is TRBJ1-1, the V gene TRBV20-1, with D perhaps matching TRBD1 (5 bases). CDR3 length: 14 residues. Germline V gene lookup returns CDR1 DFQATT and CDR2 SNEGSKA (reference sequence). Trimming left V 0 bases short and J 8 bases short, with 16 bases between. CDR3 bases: TGCAGTGCTAGAGATCCGGGGGGGGACGTAGAAGCTTTCTTT. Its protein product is CSARDPGGDVEAFF.

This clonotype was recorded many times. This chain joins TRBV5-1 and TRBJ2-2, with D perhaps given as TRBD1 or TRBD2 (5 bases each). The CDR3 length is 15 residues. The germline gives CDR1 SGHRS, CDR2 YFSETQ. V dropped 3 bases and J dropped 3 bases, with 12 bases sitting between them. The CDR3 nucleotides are TGCGCCAGCAGCTCCCTGAGGGGCGACACCGGGGAGCTGTTTTTT. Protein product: CASSSLRGDTGELFF.

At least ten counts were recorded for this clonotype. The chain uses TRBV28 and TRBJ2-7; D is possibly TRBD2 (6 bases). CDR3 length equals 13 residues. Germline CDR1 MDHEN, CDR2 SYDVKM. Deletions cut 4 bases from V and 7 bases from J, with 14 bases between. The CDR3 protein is CASSSPGREEQYF. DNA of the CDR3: TGTGCCAGCAGTTCCCCGGGCCGGGAGGAGCAGTACTTC.

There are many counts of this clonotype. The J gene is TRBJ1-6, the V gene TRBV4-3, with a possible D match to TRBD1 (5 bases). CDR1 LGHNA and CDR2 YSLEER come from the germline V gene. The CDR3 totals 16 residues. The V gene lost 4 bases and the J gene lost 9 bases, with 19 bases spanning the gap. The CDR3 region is CASSLQSGGIASPLHF. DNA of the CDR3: TGCGCCAGCAGCCTACAGTCGGGGGGGATAGCTTCACCCCTCCACTTT.

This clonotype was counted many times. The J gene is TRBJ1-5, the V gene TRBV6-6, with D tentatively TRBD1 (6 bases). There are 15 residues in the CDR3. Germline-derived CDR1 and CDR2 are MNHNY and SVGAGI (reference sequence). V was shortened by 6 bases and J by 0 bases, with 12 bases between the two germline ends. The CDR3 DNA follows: TGTGCCAGCAGCCCCGGGACATATAGCAATCAGCCCCAGCATTTT. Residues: CASSPGTYSNQPQHF.

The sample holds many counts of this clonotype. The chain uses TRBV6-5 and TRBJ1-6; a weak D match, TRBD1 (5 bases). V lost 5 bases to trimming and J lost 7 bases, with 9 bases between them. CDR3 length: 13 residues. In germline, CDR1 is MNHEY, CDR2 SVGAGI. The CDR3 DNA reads TGTGCCAGCAGTGGGCAGGGAAATTCACCCCTCCACTTT. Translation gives CASSGQGNSPLHF.

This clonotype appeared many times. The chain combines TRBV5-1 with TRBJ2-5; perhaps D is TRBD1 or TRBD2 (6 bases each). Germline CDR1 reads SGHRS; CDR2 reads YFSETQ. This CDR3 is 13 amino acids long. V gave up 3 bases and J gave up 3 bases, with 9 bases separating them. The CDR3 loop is CASSWGAEETQYF. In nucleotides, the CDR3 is TGCGCCAGCAGCTGGGGGGCAGAAGAGACCCAGTACTTC.

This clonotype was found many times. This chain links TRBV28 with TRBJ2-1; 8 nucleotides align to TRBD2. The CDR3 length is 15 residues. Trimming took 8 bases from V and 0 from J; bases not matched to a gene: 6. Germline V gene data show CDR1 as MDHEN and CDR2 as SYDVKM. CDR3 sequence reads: CASLSGGLSYNEQFF. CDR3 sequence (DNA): TGTGCCAGCCTGAGCGGGGGCCTCTCCTACAATGAGCAGTTCTTC. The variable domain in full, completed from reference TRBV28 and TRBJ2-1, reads DVKVTQSSRYLVKRTGEKVFLECVQDMDHENMFWYRQDPGLGLRLIYFSYDVKMKEKGDIPEGYSVSREKKERFSLILESASTNQTSMYLCASLSGGLSYNEQFFGPGTRLTVL.

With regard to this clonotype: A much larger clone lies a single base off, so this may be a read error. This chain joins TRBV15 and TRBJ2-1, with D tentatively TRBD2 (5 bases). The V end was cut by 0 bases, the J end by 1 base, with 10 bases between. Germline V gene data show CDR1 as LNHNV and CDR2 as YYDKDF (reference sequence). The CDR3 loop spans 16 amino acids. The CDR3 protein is CATSREGVRSYNEQFF. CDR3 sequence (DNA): TGTGCCACCAGCAGAGAGGGAGTAAGATCCTACAATGAGCAGTTCTTC.

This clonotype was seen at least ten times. The CDR3 reads CASRSSDEQFF. The CDR3 DNA follows: TGCGCCAGCAGATCGAGCGATGAGCAGTTCTTC. This chain uses TRBV5-1 with TRBJ2-1; no clear D. Trimming removed 5 bases from V and 8 bases from J, with 8 bases in between. This CDR3 contains 11 residues. The germline gives CDR1 SGHRS, CDR2 YFSETQ.

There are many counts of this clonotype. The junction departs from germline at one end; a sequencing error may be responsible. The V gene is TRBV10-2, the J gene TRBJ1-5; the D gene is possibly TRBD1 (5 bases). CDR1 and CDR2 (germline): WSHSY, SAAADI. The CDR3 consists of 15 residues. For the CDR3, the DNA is TGCGCCAGCAGTGAGTCGGGCGCAGGGCGGGAGCCCCAGAATTTT. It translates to CASSESGAGREPQNF.

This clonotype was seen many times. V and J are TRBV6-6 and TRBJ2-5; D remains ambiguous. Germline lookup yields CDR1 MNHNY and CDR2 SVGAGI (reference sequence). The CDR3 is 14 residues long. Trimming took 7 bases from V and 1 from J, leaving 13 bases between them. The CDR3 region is CASNRKETQETQYF. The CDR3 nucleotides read TGTGCCAGCAACCGAAAAGAGACCCAAGAGACCCAGTACTTC.

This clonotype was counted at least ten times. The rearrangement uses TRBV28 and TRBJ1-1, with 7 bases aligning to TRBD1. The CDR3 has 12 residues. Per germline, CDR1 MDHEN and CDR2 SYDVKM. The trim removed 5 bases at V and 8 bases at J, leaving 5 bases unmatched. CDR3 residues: CASSMDRTEAFF. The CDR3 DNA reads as TGTGCCAGCAGTATGGACAGGACCGAAGCTTTCTTT.

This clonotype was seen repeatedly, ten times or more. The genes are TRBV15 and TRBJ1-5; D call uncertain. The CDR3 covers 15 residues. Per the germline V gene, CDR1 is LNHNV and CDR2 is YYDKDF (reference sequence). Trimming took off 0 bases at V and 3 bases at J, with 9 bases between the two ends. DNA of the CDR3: TGTGCCACCAGCAGAGAGAGACAATACAATCAGCCCCAGCATTTT. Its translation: CATSRERQYNQPQHF.

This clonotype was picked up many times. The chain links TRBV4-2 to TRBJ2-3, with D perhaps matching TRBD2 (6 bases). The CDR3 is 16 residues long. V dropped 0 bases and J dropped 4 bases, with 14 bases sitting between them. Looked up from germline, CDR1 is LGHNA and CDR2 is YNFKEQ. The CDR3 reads CASSQDLDYISDTQYF. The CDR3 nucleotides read TGTGCCAGCAGCCAAGATTTGGACTACATATCAGATACGCAGTATTTT.

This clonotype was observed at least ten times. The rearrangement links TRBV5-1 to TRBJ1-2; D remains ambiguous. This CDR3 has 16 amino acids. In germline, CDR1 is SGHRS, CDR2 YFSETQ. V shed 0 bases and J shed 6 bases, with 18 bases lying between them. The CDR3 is CASSLEWPDEDHGYTF. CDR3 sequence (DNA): TGCGCCAGCAGCTTGGAGTGGCCTGACGAAGACCATGGCTACACCTTC. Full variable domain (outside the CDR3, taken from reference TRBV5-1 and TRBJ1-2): KAGVTQTPRYLIKTRGQQVTLSCSPISGHRSVSWYQQTPGQGLQFLFEYFSETQRNKGNFPGRFSGRQFSNSRSEMNVSTLELGDSALYLCASSLEWPDEDHGYTFGSGTRLTVV.

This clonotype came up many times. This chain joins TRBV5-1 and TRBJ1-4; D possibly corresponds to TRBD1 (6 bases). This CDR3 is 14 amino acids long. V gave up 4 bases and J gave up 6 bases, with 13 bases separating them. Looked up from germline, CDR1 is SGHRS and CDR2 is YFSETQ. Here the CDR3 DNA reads TGCGCCAGCAGCACAAGGGGGAATGATGAAAAACTGTTTTTT. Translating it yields CASSTRGNDEKLFF. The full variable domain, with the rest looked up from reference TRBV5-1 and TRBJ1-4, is KAGVTQTPRYLIKTRGQQVTLSCSPISGHRSVSWYQQTPGQGLQFLFEYFSETQRNKGNFPGRFSGRQFSNSRSEMNVSTLELGDSALYLCASSTRGNDEKLFFGSGTQLSVL.